What follows are 27 T cell receptor beta chains derived from one specimen sequenced in a study of blood T cell repertoires in COVID-19. Measured with immunoSEQ multiplex PCR; TCRdb has only the in-frame clones, and not every one. The sample has a few hundred thousand clones; around 91% are singletons. Specimen: PBMCs or T cells enriched from blood (not recorded which). The receptors originated from a young man who had recovered from COVID-19.

The sample holds one count of this clone. The chain has TRBV28 and TRBJ2-7; 10 bases match TRBD2. Germline CDR1 reads MDHEN; CDR2 reads SYDVKM. J lost 2 bases, V lost 6 bases, and 4 bases had no gene match. The CDR3 is 14 residues long. The CDR3 DNA sequence: TGTGCCAGCAGACCAGCGGGAGGGACCTACGAGCAGTACTTC. It is translated as CASRPAGGTYEQYF. The whole variable domain, remainder taken from reference TRBV28 and TRBJ2-7, is DVKVTQSSRYLVKRTGEKVFLECVQDMDHENMFWYRQDPGLGLRLIYFSYDVKMKEKGDIPEGYSVSREKKERFSLILESASTNQTSMYLCASRPAGGTYEQYFGPGTRLTVT.

J is TRBJ1-2 and V is TRBV5-1, with unresolved D. The CDR3 runs 13 residues. Between the trimmed V and J ends, which lost 5 bases and 3 bases, there was a span of 11 bases. From germline, CDR1 is SGHRS and CDR2 YFSETQ. CDR3 nucleotides: TGCGCCAGCAGTGCTCCGGGATACTATGGCTACACCTTC. It yields the protein CASSAPGYYGYTF. Looking up the rest from reference TRBV5-1 and TRBJ1-2 gives the full variable domain: KAGVTQTPRYLIKTRGQQVTLSCSPISGHRSVSWYQQTPGQGLQFLFEYFSETQRNKGNFPGRFSGRQFSNSRSEMNVSTLELGDSALYLCASSAPGYYGYTFGSGTRLTVV.

The V gene is TRBV18, the J gene TRBJ2-7; no definite D call. CDR1 is KGHSH, CDR2 LQKENI, per germline. Deletions cut 3 bases from V and 0 bases from J, with 12 bases between. The CDR3 runs to 15 residues. This CDR3 is CASSPLTSYSYEQYF. The CDR3 DNA is TGTGCCAGCTCACCTTTAACTTCTTACTCCTACGAGCAGTACTTC.

The chain couples TRBV25-1 to TRBJ1-2; TRBD1 is a possible D gene (6 bases). V was clipped by 8 bases and J by 4 bases, with 11 bases between them. The length of the CDR3 is 12 residues. Germline loops: CDR1 MGHDK, CDR2 SYGVNS. The CDR3 coding sequence is TGTGCCAGCCAGGGGACAAGCTATGGCTACACCTTC. As protein: CASQGTSYGYTF.

There are a few counts of this clone. The chain links TRBV28 to TRBJ1-5; D is possibly TRBD1 (5 bases). V was clipped by 6 bases and J by 3 bases, with 9 bases between them. Germline V gene lookup returns CDR1 MDHEN and CDR2 SYDVKM. The CDR3 extends over 13 amino acids. The CDR3 DNA is TGTGCCAGCAGGCCAGGGATCAATCAGCCCCAGCATTTT. Encoded protein: CASRPGINQPQHF.

This clone was recorded only once. As DNA, the CDR3 is TGCGCCAGCAGCCAATCCGGGGGGATCGTATACACAGATACGCAGTATTTT. It specifies CASSQSGGIVYTDTQYF. The V and J genes are TRBV4-1 and TRBJ2-3, with TRBD2 matching over 7 bases. The CDR3 is 17 amino acids. Germline CDR1 and CDR2: MGHRA and YSYEKL. V dropped 2 bases and J dropped 2; count of bases not matched to a gene: 10.

This sequence joins TRBV5-1 and TRBJ2-1, with TRBD2 matching over 11 bases. The germline gives CDR1 SGHRS, CDR2 YFSETQ. The CDR3 extends over 17 amino acids. The J segment lost 5 bases and the V segment lost 6 bases, leaving 13 bases of the junction unmatched. For the CDR3, the DNA is TGCGCCAGCACCCCCCGGGGTAGCGGGAGGGTCCACAATGAGCAGTTCTTC. The encoded protein is CASTPRGSGRVHNEQFF.

CDR3 nucleotide sequence: TGCGCCAGCAGTCCCAGGGATACCAGCACAGATACGCAGTATTTT. Translation gives CASSPRDTSTDTQYF. V usage is TRBV4-3 and J usage is TRBJ2-3; possible D gene TRBD1, 5 bases. In germline, CDR1 is LGHNA, CDR2 YSLEER. There are 15 residues in the CDR3. With 6 bases removed from V and 0 bases from J, the gap between germline ends came to 13 bases.

The J gene is TRBJ2-1, the V gene TRBV11-1, with TRBD1 matching over 8 bases. This CDR3 comprises 14 residues. Per germline, CDR1 SGHAT and CDR2 FQDESV (reference sequence). The V gene end was trimmed by 1 base and the J gene end by 9 bases; junction bases not matched to a gene: 5. CDR3 coding DNA: TGTGCCAGCAGCTTAGGCCAGGGGGCCAGTGAGCAGTTCTTC. Its translation is CASSLGQGASEQFF. The whole variable domain, filled in from reference TRBV11-1 and TRBJ2-1, reads EAEVAQSPRYKITEKSQAVAFWCDPISGHATLYWYRQILGQGPELLVQFQDESVVDDSQLPKDRFSAERLKGVDSTLKIQPAELGDSAMYLCASSLGQGASEQFFGPGTRLTVL.

The chain has TRBV5-1 and TRBJ1-1; 11 bases are shared with TRBD1. The V gene's germline CDR1 is SGHRS and CDR2 YFSETQ. The CDR3 totals 17 residues. The junction had 7 bases not matched to a gene; V was cut back by 1 base and J by 2 bases. As DNA, the CDR3 is TGCGCCAGCAGCTTGCGACGGACAGGGGGCCCCAACACTGAAGCTTTCTTT. This encodes CASSLRRTGGPNTEAFF.

The chain combines TRBV28 with TRBJ2-5; 7 positions agree with TRBD2. V dropped 6 bases and J dropped 5; count of bases not matched to a gene: 6. This CDR3 is 13 amino acids long. Germline values: CDR1 MDHEN, CDR2 SYDVKM. The CDR3 region is CASRPGLFETQYF. In DNA, the CDR3 is TGTGCCAGCAGACCGGGACTATTCGAGACCCAGTACTTC.

The chain uses TRBV7-9 and TRBJ1-6; D ambiguous. CDR1 and CDR2 (germline): SEHNR, FQNEAQ (reference sequence). CDR3 length equals 14 residues. Trimming stripped 5 bases from V and 13 bases from J, with 18 bases between. The CDR3 sequence: CASSLSSKSAPLHF. CDR3 DNA sequence: TGTGCCAGCAGCCTTTCTAGCAAGTCGGCGCCCCTCCACTTT.

The CDR3 DNA reads TGTGCCAGCAGCCCCCCGACAGGGGCCGAACGTTACTACGAGCAGTACTTC. Protein sequence: CASSPPTGAERYYEQYF. The chain uses TRBV6-2 or TRBV6-3 and TRBJ2-7, with 8 bases aligning to TRBD1. Looked up from germline, CDR1 is MNHEY and CDR2 is SVGEGT. The CDR3 is made up of 17 amino acids. The junction had 16 bases not matched to a gene; V was cut back by 6 bases and J by 3 bases.

This sequence joins TRBV18 and TRBJ1-1; 7 positions agree with TRBD1. This CDR3 is 16 amino acids long. With 5 bases clipped from V and 1 base from J, the junction kept 10 bases outside the gene matches. Germline lookup yields CDR1 KGHSH and CDR2 LQKENI. The CDR3 protein is CASSSRQGTTNTEAFF. CDR3 nucleotides: TGTGCCAGCTCATCGCGACAGGGAACCACGAACACTGAAGCTTTCTTT. The whole variable domain, remainder taken from reference TRBV18 and TRBJ1-1, is NAGVMQNPRHLVRRRGQEARLRCSPMKGHSHVYWYRQLPEEGLKFMVYLQKENIIDESGMPKERFSAEFPKEGPSILRIQQVVRGDSAAYFCASSSRQGTTNTEAFFGQGTRLTVV.

The chain uses TRBV3-1 (or the pseudogene TRBV3-2) and TRBJ2-2; possibly TRBD1 for D (6 bases). Germline-derived CDR1 and CDR2 are LGHDT and YNNKEL (reference sequence). Trimming pared 0 bases from V and 9 bases from J, leaving 11 bases between. The CDR3 length is 14 residues. The CDR3 sequence: CASSQEGAYRELFF. The CDR3 DNA reads TGTGCCAGCAGCCAAGAGGGGGCTTACCGGGAGCTGTTTTTT.

The chain is built from TRBV6-5 and TRBJ2-7, with a possible D match to TRBD1 (5 bases). The CDR3 sequence is 14 residues long. The V gene lost 9 bases and the J gene lost 1 base, with 16 bases spanning the gap. Germline-derived CDR1 and CDR2 are MNHEY and SVGAGI. For the CDR3, the DNA is TGTGCCAGTTTCTCACAGGCCTCGTCCTACGAGCAGTACTTC. Amino acids: CASFSQASSYEQYF.

V is TRBV11-2 and J is TRBJ2-3; D is unclear. The CDR3 contains 14 residues. Trimming stripped 5 bases from V and 4 bases from J, with 13 bases between. Looked up from germline, CDR1 is SGHAT and CDR2 is FQNNGV. Written as DNA, the CDR3 is TGTGCCAGCAGCCCCAGGCTTGCAGCAGATACGCAGTATTTT. Its protein product is CASSPRLAADTQYF.

The V gene is TRBV25-1, the J gene TRBJ1-1; D is perhaps TRBD1 (6 bases). CDR3 length: 15 residues. Germline CDR1 MGHDK, CDR2 SYGVNS. V lost 4 bases and J lost 1, with 13 bases in between. The CDR3 DNA sequence: TGTGCCAGCAGTGTTTCCGACAGGAGGAACACTGAAGCTTTCTTT. Its protein is CASSVSDRRNTEAFF.

The CDR3 nucleotides are TGTGCCAGCAGTTACAAGCGGGCGGGGGAGACCCAGTACTTC. Its translation is CASSYKRAGETQYF. The chain has TRBV6-2 or TRBV6-3 and TRBJ2-5; D perhaps matches TRBD2 (6 bases). Trimming took off 2 bases at V and 5 bases at J, with 12 bases between the two ends. The CDR3 loop spans 14 amino acids. The germline V gene encodes CDR1 MNHEY and CDR2 SVGEGT.

The rearrangement links TRBV4-1 to TRBJ2-7; 11 bases match TRBD1. The ends lost 2 bases at V and 7 bases at J; junction bases unmatched: 7. The CDR3 runs to 15 residues. Germline CDR1 reads MGHRA; CDR2 reads YSYEKL. The DNA of the CDR3 is TGCGCCAGCAGCCAATATCAGGACAGGGGGCCGGAGCAGTACTTC. Its protein product is CASSQYQDRGPEQYF.

The chain employs TRBV7-2 and TRBJ2-4, with D perhaps TRBD1 (5 bases). Between the trimmed V and J ends, which lost 7 bases and 12 bases, there was a span of 13 bases. The CDR3 runs 11 residues. Germline-derived CDR1 and CDR2 are SGHTA and FQGNSA. This CDR3 reads CASKQGADQYF. The CDR3 DNA reads TGTGCCAGCAAGCAAGGGGCAGATCAGTACTTC.

The rearrangement joins TRBV19 to TRBJ1-1; possibly TRBD1 for D (6 bases). Germline V gene sequence: CDR1 LNHDA, CDR2 SQIVND (reference sequence). Trimming left V 6 bases short and J 1 base short, with 18 bases between. This CDR3 comprises 16 residues. CDR3 sequence (DNA): TGTGCCAGTAGAGGCGGAATGAAGACAGGGAACACTGAAGCTTTCTTT. Its protein is CASRGGMKTGNTEAFF.

The V and J genes are TRBV7-2 and TRBJ2-5, with TRBD1 identical over 7 bases. The V gene's germline CDR1 is SGHTA and CDR2 FQGNSA. The CDR3 runs 14 residues. V lost 6 bases to trimming and J lost 9 bases; unmatched junction nucleotides: 13. The CDR3 reads CASREGGAGTSQYF. CDR3 nucleotide sequence: TGTGCCAGCAGGGAAGGGGGCGCGGGTACGTCCCAGTACTTC. Together with reference TRBV7-2 and TRBJ2-5, the CDR3 gives the full variable domain: GAGVSQSPSNKVTEKGKDVELRCDPISGHTALYWYRQSLGQGLEFLIYFQGNSAPDKSGLPSDRFSAERTGGSVSTLTIQRTQQEDSAVYLCASREGGAGTSQYFGPGTRLLVL.

This chain connects TRBV2 to TRBJ1-1; D might be TRBD1 (5 bases). Deletions cut 8 bases from V and 1 base from J, with 17 bases between. CDR1 and CDR2 (germline): SNHLY, FYNNEI. The CDR3 spans 15 residues. The CDR3 is CASVRPVTENTEAFF. CDR3 DNA sequence: TGTGCCAGCGTCCGACCCGTGACAGAGAACACTGAAGCTTTCTTT.

The chain carries TRBV24-1 and TRBJ2-1; D might be TRBD2 (5 bases). The CDR3 runs to 15 residues. The ends were cut back, 0 bases at V and 3 bases at J, with 8 bases in the middle. Germline-derived CDR1 and CDR2 are KGHDR and SFDVKD. CDR3 DNA sequence: TGTGCCACCAGTGATTTGCTCAGCGGCTACAATGAGCAGTTCTTC. This sequence encodes CATSDLLSGYNEQFF.

The chain joins TRBV10-3 to TRBJ1-3, with a tentative D call TRBD1 (5 bases). Trimming took 10 bases from V and 4 from J, leaving 14 bases between them. Per germline, CDR1 ENHRY and CDR2 SYGVKD. The CDR3 covers 13 residues. CDR3 nucleotides: TGTGCCACCTCCAAGGAGGGGGGAAACACCATATATTTT. It encodes CATSKEGGNTIYF.

The gene calls are TRBV6-5 and TRBJ2-1; TRBD2 aligns across 9 bases. This CDR3 comprises 15 residues. CDR1 and CDR2 from the germline V gene are MNHEY and SVGAGI. V shed 7 bases and J 6 bases; nucleotides not matched to a gene: 10. The CDR3 loop reads CASNKLSGGPNEQFF. CDR3 bases: TGTGCCAGCAATAAACTTAGCGGGGGACCCAATGAGCAGTTCTTC.